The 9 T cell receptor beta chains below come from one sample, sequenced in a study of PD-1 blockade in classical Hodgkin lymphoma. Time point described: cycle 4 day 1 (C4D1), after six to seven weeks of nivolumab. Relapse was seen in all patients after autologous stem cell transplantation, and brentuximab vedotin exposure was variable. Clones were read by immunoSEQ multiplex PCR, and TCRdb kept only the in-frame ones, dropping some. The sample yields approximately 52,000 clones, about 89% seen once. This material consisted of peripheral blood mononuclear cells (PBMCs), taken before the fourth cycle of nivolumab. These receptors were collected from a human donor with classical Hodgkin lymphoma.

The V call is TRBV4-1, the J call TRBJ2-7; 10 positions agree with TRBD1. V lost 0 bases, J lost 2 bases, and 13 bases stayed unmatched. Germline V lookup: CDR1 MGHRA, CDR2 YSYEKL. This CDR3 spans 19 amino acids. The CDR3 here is CASSQDPIAGQGFPYEQYF. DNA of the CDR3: TGCGCCAGCAGCCAAGATCCAATCGCGGGACAGGGGTTTCCCTACGAGCAGTACTTC.

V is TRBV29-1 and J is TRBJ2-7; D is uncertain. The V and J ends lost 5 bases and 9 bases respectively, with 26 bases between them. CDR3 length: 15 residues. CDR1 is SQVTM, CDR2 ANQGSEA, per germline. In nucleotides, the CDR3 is TGCAGCGTTTCACCTGAGGTAGGCAGTAGGCAGGTGCAGTACTTC. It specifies CSVSPEVGSRQVQYF.

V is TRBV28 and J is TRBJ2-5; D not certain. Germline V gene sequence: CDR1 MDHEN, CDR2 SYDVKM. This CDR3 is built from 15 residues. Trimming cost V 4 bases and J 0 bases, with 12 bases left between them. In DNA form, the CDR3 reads TGTGCCAGCAGTTCGGCACGACTCCACCAAGAGACCCAGTACTTC. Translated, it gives CASSSARLHQETQYF.

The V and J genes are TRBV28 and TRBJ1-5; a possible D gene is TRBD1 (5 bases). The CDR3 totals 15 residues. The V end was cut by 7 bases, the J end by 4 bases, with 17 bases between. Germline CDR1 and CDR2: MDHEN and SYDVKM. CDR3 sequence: CASNAQGVGNQPQHF. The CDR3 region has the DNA TGTGCCAGCAACGCTCAGGGTGTTGGGAATCAGCCCCAGCATTTT.

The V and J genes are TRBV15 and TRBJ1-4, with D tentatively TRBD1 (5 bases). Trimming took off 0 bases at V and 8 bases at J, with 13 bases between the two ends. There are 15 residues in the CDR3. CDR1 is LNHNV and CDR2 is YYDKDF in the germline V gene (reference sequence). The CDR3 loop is CATSRDLGAGEKLFF. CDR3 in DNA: TGTGCCACCAGCAGAGACCTCGGGGCTGGAGAAAAACTGTTTTTT.

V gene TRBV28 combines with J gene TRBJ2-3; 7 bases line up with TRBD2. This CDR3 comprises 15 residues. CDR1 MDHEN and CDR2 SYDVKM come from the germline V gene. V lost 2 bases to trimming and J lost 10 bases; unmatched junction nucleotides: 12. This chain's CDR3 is CASSLRLRRRESQYF. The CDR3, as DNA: TGTGCCAGCAGTTTACGATTAAGGAGGCGGGAGTCGCAGTATTTT. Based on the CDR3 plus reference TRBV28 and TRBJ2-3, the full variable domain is DVKVTQSSRYLVKRTGEKVFLECVQDMDHENMFWYRQDPGLGLRLIYFSYDVKMKEKGDIPEGYSVSREKKERFSLILESASTNQTSMYLCASSLRLRRRESQYFGPGTRLTVL.

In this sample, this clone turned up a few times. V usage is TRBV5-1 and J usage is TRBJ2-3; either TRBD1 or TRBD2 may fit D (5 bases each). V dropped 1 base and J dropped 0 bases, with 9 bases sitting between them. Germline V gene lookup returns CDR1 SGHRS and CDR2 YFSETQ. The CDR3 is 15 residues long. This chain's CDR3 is CASSLLGTSTDTQYF. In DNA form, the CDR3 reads TGCGCCAGCAGCTTGTTAGGGACCAGCACAGATACGCAGTATTTT. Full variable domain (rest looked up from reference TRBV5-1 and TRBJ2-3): KAGVTQTPRYLIKTRGQQVTLSCSPISGHRSVSWYQQTPGQGLQFLFEYFSETQRNKGNFPGRFSGRQFSNSRSEMNVSTLELGDSALYLCASSLLGTSTDTQYFGPGTRLTVL.

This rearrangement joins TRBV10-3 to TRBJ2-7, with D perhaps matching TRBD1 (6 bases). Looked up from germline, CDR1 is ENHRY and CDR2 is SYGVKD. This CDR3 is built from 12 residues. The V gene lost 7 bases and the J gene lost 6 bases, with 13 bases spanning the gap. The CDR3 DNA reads TGTGCCATCAATAACAGGGCTTCCGAGCAGTACTTC. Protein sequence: CAINNRASEQYF.

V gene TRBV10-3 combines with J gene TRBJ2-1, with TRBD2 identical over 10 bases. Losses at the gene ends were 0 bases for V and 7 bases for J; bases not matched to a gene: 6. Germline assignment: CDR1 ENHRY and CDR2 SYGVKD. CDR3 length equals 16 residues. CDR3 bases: TGTGCCATCAGTGAGTCGTGGGCTAGCGGGAGTAATGAGCAGTTCTTC. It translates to CAISESWASGSNEQFF.